Below are 30 T cell receptor beta chains sequenced from a single sample in a study of cytomegalovirus exposure and HLA in healthy donors. The PCR employed 60 Vbeta primers together with 13 Jbeta primers. TCRdb keeps only in-frame clones here, not all; method: immunoSEQ multiplex PCR. The repertoire holds some 150,000 clones, with around 78% as singletons. Sequencing used PBMCs. The source is a man aged 40-50 years in good health and CMV-seronegative.

In nucleotides, the CDR3 is TGTGCCAGCAGCTCCGGGACAGGGGTTGAAAAACTGTTTTTT. It specifies CASSSGTGVEKLFF. This chain links TRBV7-9 with TRBJ1-4, with TRBD1 matching over 10 bases. V lost 4 bases to trimming and J lost 7 bases; unmatched junction nucleotides: 3. This CDR3 is 14 amino acids long. The germline V gene has CDR1 SEHNR and CDR2 FQNEAQ (reference sequence).

This sequence joins TRBV5-1 and TRBJ1-2; TRBD1 matches at 7 bases. Looked up from germline, CDR1 is SGHRS and CDR2 is YFSETQ. With 5 bases clipped from V and 8 bases from J, the junction kept 15 bases outside the gene matches. This CDR3 region has 15 residues. The CDR3 sequence: CASRLGTTGVEGYTF. The DNA of the CDR3 is TGCGCCAGCAGGCTCGGAACCACAGGGGTAGAGGGCTACACCTTC.

The rearrangement joins TRBV2 to TRBJ1-4; possibly TRBD1 for D (6 bases). The CDR3 covers 14 residues. CDR1 and CDR2 from the germline V gene are SNHLY and FYNNEI. V was trimmed by 6 bases and J by 5 bases, leaving 13 bases between them. DNA for the CDR3: TGTGCCAGCAGGGGTAGGGACACCAATGAAAAACTGTTTTTT. As protein: CASRGRDTNEKLFF.

The rearrangement links TRBV4-3 to TRBJ2-2; D might be TRBD1 (6 bases). Germline V gene lookup returns CDR1 LGHNA and CDR2 YSLEER. This CDR3 spans 16 amino acids. The V and J ends lost 0 bases and 5 bases respectively, with 13 bases between them. Written as DNA, the CDR3 is TGCGCCAGCAGCCAAGATCCCAGGGGTGGGACCGGGGAGCTGTTTTTT. This translates into CASSQDPRGGTGELFF.

The chain carries TRBV28 and TRBJ2-3; TRBD2 matches 7 bases. There are 15 residues in the CDR3. Germline loops: CDR1 MDHEN, CDR2 SYDVKM. The J segment lost 4 bases and the V segment lost 3 bases, leaving 7 bases of the junction unmatched. CDR3 coding DNA: TGTGCCAGCAGTTTTCGGGGGGTGGCCTCAGATACGCAGTATTTT. Translating gives CASSFRGVASDTQYF.

This chain connects TRBV15 to TRBJ2-7; 11 positions agree with TRBD2. In germline, CDR1 is LNHNV, CDR2 YYDKDF (reference sequence). V gave up 0 bases and J gave up 6 bases; unmatched junction bases: 4. This CDR3 has 15 amino acids. The DNA of the CDR3 is TGTGCCACCAGCAGAGATATCGGACTAGCGGGCGAGCAGTACTTC. Its protein is CATSRDIGLAGEQYF.

This chain's CDR3 is CAWGALGLTGNTIYF. Here the CDR3 DNA reads TGTGCCTGGGGGGCTCTTGGCCTCACTGGAAACACCATATATTTT. J is TRBJ1-3 and V is TRBV30; D perhaps matches TRBD1 (5 bases). Germline V gene data show CDR1 as GTSNPN and CDR2 as SVGIG (reference sequence). The length of the CDR3 is 15 residues. V gave up 5 bases and J gave up 2 bases, with 16 bases separating them. Complete variable domain (other parts from reference TRBV30 and TRBJ1-3): SQTIHQWPATLVQPVGSPLSLECTVEGTSNPNLYWYRQAAGRGLQLLFYSVGIGQISSEVPQNLSASRPQDRQFILSSKKLLLSDSGFYLCAWGALGLTGNTIYFGEGSWLTVV.

DNA for the CDR3: TGTGCCAGCAGCTTGGGACTAGCGGGAGCCGGCACCGGGGAGCTGTTTTTT. It is translated as CASSLGLAGAGTGELFF. This chain connects TRBV5-4 to TRBJ2-2, with 12 bases aligning to TRBD2. Germline loops: CDR1 SGHNT, CDR2 YYREEE (reference sequence). V lost 0 bases and J lost 4; bases outside the gene matches: 4. The CDR3 is 17 residues long.

This chain connects TRBV7-2 to TRBJ1-2, with 8 positions matching TRBD1. V lost 0 bases and J lost 8; bases outside the gene matches: 8. This CDR3 has 15 amino acids. Germline V gives CDR1 SGHTA, CDR2 FQGNSA. This chain's CDR3 is CASSLATGTGGGYTF. The CDR3 DNA is TGTGCCAGCAGCTTAGCGACCGGGACAGGAGGGGGCTACACCTTC.

This sequence joins TRBV6-5 and TRBJ1-1, with D possibly being TRBD1 (6 bases). The CDR3 is 11 amino acids. With 8 bases removed from V and 4 bases from J, the gap between germline ends came to 8 bases. Looked up from germline, CDR1 is MNHEY and CDR2 is SVGAGI. CDR3 bases: TGTGCCAGCGTCAGGGGCACTGAAGCTTTCTTT. It specifies CASVRGTEAFF.

This clone was seen once. The rearrangement links TRBV7-9 to TRBJ2-7; tentative D call: TRBD2 (6 bases). Germline V gives CDR1 SEHNR, CDR2 FQNEAQ (reference sequence). The CDR3 sequence is 14 residues long. Between the trimmed V and J ends, which lost 6 bases and 3 bases, there was a span of 15 bases. The CDR3 DNA reads TGTGCCAGCAGTCCGCCGACTAGGAACTACGAGCAGTACTTC. Its translation is CASSPPTRNYEQYF.

This clone was seen only a few times. The rearrangement uses TRBV27 and TRBJ1-1, with TRBD1 matching 7 bases. The J segment lost 0 bases and the V segment lost 5 bases, leaving 3 bases of the junction unmatched. Germline CDR1 MNHEY, CDR2 SMNVEV (reference sequence). This CDR3 comprises 14 residues. The CDR3: CASSTTGMNTEAFF. Written as DNA, the CDR3 is TGTGCCAGCAGTACGACAGGGATGAACACTGAAGCTTTCTTT.

The J gene is TRBJ2-3, the V gene TRBV29-1; 9 bases are shared with TRBD2. Trimming took 6 bases from V and 1 from J; bases not matched to a gene: 11. Germline V CDR1 and CDR2: SQVTM, ANQGSEA. The CDR3 totals 16 residues. This chain's CDR3 is CSVIQNSGGRTDTQYF. In DNA form, the CDR3 reads TGCAGCGTCATCCAGAATAGCGGGGGACGCACAGATACGCAGTATTTT.

V is TRBV30 and J is TRBJ2-7; TRBD1 agrees at 9 bases. The ends lost 0 bases at V and 6 bases at J; junction bases unmatched: 6. The CDR3 is 14 residues long. The V gene's germline CDR1 is GTSNPN and CDR2 SVGIG (reference sequence). Written as DNA, the CDR3 is TGTGCCTGGAGTGTAAACAGGGGGCGCGGCGAGCAGTACTTC. This encodes CAWSVNRGRGEQYF.

The chain joins TRBV5-1 to TRBJ2-1, with 10 bases aligning to TRBD1. CDR3 length: 15 residues. The V and J ends lost 4 bases and 7 bases, in that order; junction bases with no gene match: 8. Germline V gene sequence: CDR1 SGHRS, CDR2 YFSETQ. The chain's CDR3 is CASSAGTGEFNEQFF. CDR3 in DNA: TGCGCCAGCAGCGCCGGGACAGGGGAATTTAATGAGCAGTTCTTC.

This clone was detected a few times. The gene calls are TRBV6-1 and TRBJ2-2; 9 nucleotides match TRBD1. The V gene end was trimmed by 1 base and the J gene end by 3 bases; junction bases not matched to a gene: 0. Germline V gene lookup returns CDR1 MNHNS and CDR2 SASEGT. The CDR3 loop spans 15 amino acids. DNA for the CDR3: TGTGCCAGCAGTGAAGGGGACAGGGACACCGGGGAGCTGTTTTTT. Its translation: CASSEGDRDTGELFF.

This clone appeared a few times. CDR3 sequence: CASSLAGTSTYNEQFF. The CDR3 DNA sequence: TGTGCCAGCAGCTTAGCCGGGACTAGCACCTACAATGAGCAGTTCTTC. The genes are TRBV7-2 and TRBJ2-1; 9 nucleotides agree with TRBD2. Germline assignment: CDR1 SGHTA and CDR2 FQGNSA. The CDR3 runs 16 residues. The V gene end was trimmed by 0 bases and the J gene end by 2 bases; junction bases not matched to a gene: 2.

The rearrangement links TRBV4-2 to TRBJ1-5; D call uncertain. CDR3 size: 13 residues. V gave up 4 bases and J gave up 8 bases, with 12 bases separating them. CDR1 is LGHNA and CDR2 is YNFKEQ in the germline V gene. The CDR3 DNA reads as TGTGCCAGCAGCCCAGAAATCCCAGAGCCCCAGCATTTT. Amino acid sequence: CASSPEIPEPQHF.

The chain employs TRBV6-5 and TRBJ1-5, with a possible D match to TRBD1 (5 bases). This CDR3 comprises 15 residues. The V and J ends lost 6 bases and 5 bases respectively, with 17 bases between them. Germline V gives CDR1 MNHEY, CDR2 SVGAGI. CDR3 sequence reads: CASSRDGSPDQPQHF. CDR3 sequence (DNA): TGTGCCAGCAGCAGGGACGGGAGCCCCGATCAGCCCCAGCATTTT.

V usage is TRBV5-4 and J usage is TRBJ2-7; 7 bases fit TRBD1. With 4 bases clipped from V and 7 bases from J, the junction kept 14 bases outside the gene matches. Germline V lookup: CDR1 SGHNT, CDR2 YYREEE (reference sequence). This CDR3 comprises 15 residues. CDR3 DNA: TGTGCCAGCAGCGTAGCTCGACAGGGTATGAGGGAGCAGTACTTC. As protein: CASSVARQGMREQYF.

V and J are TRBV7-8 and TRBJ1-6; TRBD1 matches 7 bases. CDR1 is SGHVS and CDR2 is FQNEAQ in the germline V gene. V shed 1 base and J 7 bases; nucleotides not matched to a gene: 4. This CDR3 comprises 15 residues. Written as DNA, the CDR3 is TGTGCCAGCAGCTTAGAAAGACAGGGCAATTCACCCCTCCACTTT. It specifies CASSLERQGNSPLHF.

In DNA form, the CDR3 reads TGTGCCAGCAGTGAAGCGCGCTATAACACTGAAGCTTTCTTT. Residues: CASSEARYNTEAFF. The chain has TRBV2 and TRBJ1-1; D gene ambiguous. CDR1 and CDR2 (germline): SNHLY, FYNNEI. This CDR3 has 14 amino acids. V was shortened by 0 bases and J by 2 bases, with 7 bases between the two germline ends. Full variable domain (missing parts from reference TRBV2 and TRBJ1-1): EPEVTQTPSHQVTQMGQEVILRCVPISNHLYFYWYRQILGQKVEFLVSFYNNEISEKSEIFDDQFSVERPDGSNFTLKIRSTKLEDSAMYFCASSEARYNTEAFFGQGTRLTVV.

The chain links TRBV11-2 to TRBJ2-5, with 14 bases lining up with TRBD2. Per germline, CDR1 SGHAT and CDR2 FQNNGV. The CDR3 is 17 amino acids. The V and J ends lost 9 bases and 5 bases, in that order; junction bases with no gene match: 14. Written as DNA, the CDR3 is TGTGCCAGTCTTGGGGGCCGCGGACTAGCGGGGGGCGAGACCCAGTACTTC. This encodes CASLGGRGLAGGETQYF.

Of note for this clone: Other DNA sequences of this sample code for an identical CDR3. The chain is built from TRBV5-1 and TRBJ2-7; D remains ambiguous. CDR3 length: 13 amino acids. Germline V gene lookup returns CDR1 SGHRS and CDR2 YFSETQ. V was shortened by 0 bases and J by 2 bases, with 6 bases between the two germline ends. The CDR3 spells CASSLGAAYEQYF. The CDR3 region has the DNA TGCGCCAGCAGCTTGGGGGCAGCCTACGAGCAGTACTTC.

The genes are TRBV6-4 and TRBJ1-1; D ambiguous. CDR3 length equals 14 residues. CDR1 MRHNA and CDR2 SNTAGT come from the germline V gene. V shed 6 bases and J shed 4 bases, with 15 bases lying between them. CDR3 loop: CASSSGQGSTEAFF. The CDR3 coding sequence is TGTGCCAGCAGCTCTGGCCAAGGGAGCACTGAAGCTTTCTTT.

This clone was seen once. The V call is TRBV6-1, the J call TRBJ2-5, with D perhaps TRBD2 (7 bases). Looked up from germline, CDR1 is MNHNS and CDR2 is SASEGT. V lost 1 base and J lost 4, with 16 bases in between. The CDR3 is 16 amino acids. For the CDR3, the DNA is TGTGCCAGCAGTGAAGGGTTTGAGGGGGGGAGAGAGACCCAGTACTTC. It is translated as CASSEGFEGGRETQYF.

This clone has a handful of counts. V is TRBV27 and J is TRBJ2-2; TRBD2 matches at 14 bases. The CDR3 loop spans 17 amino acids. Looked up from germline, CDR1 is MNHEY and CDR2 is SMNVEV (reference sequence). V gave up 4 bases and J gave up 6 bases; unmatched junction bases: 7. CDR3 nucleotides: TGTGCCAGCAGTTCCTACCGACTAGCGGGAGGGGCCGGGGAGCTGTTTTTT. It codes for CASSSYRLAGGAGELFF.

The chain joins TRBV18 to TRBJ2-7; 7 nucleotides match TRBD1. There are 16 residues in the CDR3. V shed 1 base and J 0 bases; nucleotides not matched to a gene: 6. The V gene's germline CDR1 is KGHSH and CDR2 LQKENI. The DNA for the CDR3 is TGTGCCAGCTCACCACATCCGGGACAGAGCTCCTACGAGCAGTACTTC. Translated, it gives CASSPHPGQSSYEQYF.

This clone has just a few counts. The chain links TRBV7-3 to TRBJ2-2; D is ambiguous. Trimming removed 5 bases from V and 6 bases from J, with 16 bases in between. The CDR3 consists of 15 residues. The germline V gene encodes CDR1 SGHTA and CDR2 FQGTGA. The CDR3 sequence is CASSQLPLLAGELFF. The CDR3 region has the DNA TGTGCCAGCAGCCAGTTGCCATTGTTGGCCGGGGAGCTGTTTTTT.

CDR3 nucleotides: TGTGCCAGCTCACCACTGGTAGAACAGGTTAGCGGCACCGGGGAGCTGTTTTTT. Amino acids: CASSPLVEQVSGTGELFF. The chain links TRBV18 to TRBJ2-2, with D perhaps TRBD2 (6 bases). The CDR3 runs to 18 residues. The V end was cut by 1 base, the J end by 4 bases, with 19 bases between. Germline lookup yields CDR1 KGHSH and CDR2 LQKENI.